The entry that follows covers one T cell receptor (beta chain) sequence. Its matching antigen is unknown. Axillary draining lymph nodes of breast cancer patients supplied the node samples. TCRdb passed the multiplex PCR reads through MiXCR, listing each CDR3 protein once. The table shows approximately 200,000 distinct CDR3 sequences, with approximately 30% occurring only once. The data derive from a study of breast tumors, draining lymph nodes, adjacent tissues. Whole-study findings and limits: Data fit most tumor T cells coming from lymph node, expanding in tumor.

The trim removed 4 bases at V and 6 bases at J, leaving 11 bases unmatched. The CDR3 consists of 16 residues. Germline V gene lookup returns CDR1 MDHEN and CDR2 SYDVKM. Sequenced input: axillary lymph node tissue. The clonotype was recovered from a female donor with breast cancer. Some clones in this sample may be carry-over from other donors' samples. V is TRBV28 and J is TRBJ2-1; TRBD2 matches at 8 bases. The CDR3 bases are TGTGCCAGCAGTTCCCCGGGAGCGGGGGCCGGCAATGAGCAGTTCTTC. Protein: CASSSPGAGAGNEQFF.